What follows are 27 T cell receptor beta chains derived from one specimen sequenced in a study of CD8+ T cells in alopecia areata. RNA was isolated and reverse transcribed to cDNA, the sequencing template. TCRdb's table, derived via immunoSEQ multiplex PCR, lists solely in-frame clones and lacks some. The sample lists under 250,000 clones, 57% seen once, with approximately 0.5% in the top ten. The sequencing used CD4+ T cells sorted from blood, collected at week 0. Source of these receptors: a human donor with alopecia areata.

This clone has a count of ten or more. The CDR3 here is CASSKAGGARQPQHF. The CDR3 region has the DNA TGTGCCAGCAGTAAGGCTGGGGGGGCAAGGCAGCCCCAGCATTTT. The J gene is TRBJ1-5, the V gene TRBV2, with D possibly matching TRBD1 (6 bases). This CDR3 comprises 15 residues. V dropped 5 bases and J dropped 7 bases, with 18 bases sitting between them. From germline, CDR1 is SNHLY and CDR2 FYNNEI.

The chain combines TRBV4-1 with TRBJ2-7, with D possibly TRBD2 on 5 matching bases. The V gene's germline CDR1 is MGHRA and CDR2 YSYEKL. This CDR3 region has 15 residues. Trimming removed 0 bases at V and 3 bases at J, with 12 bases between. The CDR3 is CASSQEGVGNYEQYF. CDR3 nucleotides: TGCGCCAGCAGCCAAGAGGGAGTGGGGAACTACGAGCAGTACTTC.

This chain links TRBV7-9 with TRBJ2-2, with 11 bases lining up with TRBD1. This CDR3 region has 15 residues. Germline V gene lookup returns CDR1 SEHNR and CDR2 FQNEAQ (reference sequence). V lost 5 bases and J lost 5; bases outside the gene matches: 4. CDR3: CASSPGTGGTGELFF. CDR3 bases: TGTGCCAGCAGCCCCGGGACAGGGGGAACCGGGGAGCTGTTTTTT.

This chain uses TRBV7-9 with TRBJ2-5; TRBD1 aligns across 7 bases. The length of the CDR3 is 13 residues. CDR1 is SEHNR, CDR2 FQNEAQ, per germline (reference sequence). Trimming cost V 5 bases and J 6 bases; bases outside gene matches: 6. Here the CDR3 DNA reads TGTGCCAGCAGCGACGGGACAGCTAAGACCCAGTACTTC. It encodes CASSDGTAKTQYF.

This clone was seen a few times. This rearrangement joins TRBV7-2 to TRBJ2-1, with unresolved D. Trimming removed 1 base at V and 7 bases at J, with 11 bases between. This CDR3 comprises 14 residues. Germline-derived CDR1 and CDR2 are SGHTA and FQGNSA. This CDR3 reads CASSLGSFGNEQFF. The CDR3 nucleotides read TGTGCCAGCAGCTTAGGCTCATTTGGAAATGAGCAGTTCTTC.

This clone was seen just once. The rearrangement joins TRBV30 to TRBJ2-7; TRBD2 matches 7 bases. Looked up from germline, CDR1 is GTSNPN and CDR2 is SVGIG (reference sequence). V shed 4 bases and J 5 bases; nucleotides not matched to a gene: 5. The CDR3 totals 12 residues. The CDR3 spells CAWTAGAHEQYF. Here the CDR3 DNA reads TGTGCCTGGACCGCGGGAGCACACGAGCAGTACTTC.

The DNA for the CDR3 is TGTGCCAGTAGACGGGACTTTGCAGGCTCGGATGAGCAGTTCTTC. Residues: CASRRDFAGSDEQFF. V is TRBV19 and J is TRBJ2-1; D may be TRBD2 (6 bases). The germline gives CDR1 LNHDA, CDR2 SQIVND (reference sequence). CDR3 size: 15 residues. Trimming took 6 bases from V and 8 from J, leaving 20 bases between them.

Only a few counts were recorded for this clone. The chain's CDR3 is CASSLPVDFNYGYTF. CDR3 nucleotides: TGTGCCAGCAGCCTACCGGTAGACTTTAACTATGGCTACACCTTC. This rearrangement joins TRBV11-3 to TRBJ1-2; D is uncertain. Germline CDR1 SGHNT, CDR2 YENEEA. Trimming removed 5 bases from V and 1 base from J, with 14 bases in between. The CDR3 runs to 15 residues.

The chain recombines TRBV4-2 with TRBJ1-1; D gene uncertain. Germline CDR1 is LGHNA and CDR2 is YNFKEQ. This CDR3 comprises 13 residues. The V and J ends lost 0 bases and 5 bases respectively, with 7 bases between them. CDR3 region: CASSQDSGTEAFF. CDR3 sequence (DNA): TGTGCCAGCAGCCAAGATTCTGGGACTGAAGCTTTCTTT.

The rearrangement uses TRBV5-4 and TRBJ2-2; D remains ambiguous. The CDR3 runs to 12 residues. Germline loops: CDR1 SGHNT, CDR2 YYREEE (reference sequence). V lost 5 bases and J lost 6, with 8 bases in between. The CDR3 is CASRATAGELFF. CDR3 DNA: TGTGCCAGCAGGGCGACGGCCGGGGAGCTGTTTTTT.

This clone occurred a few times. This sequence joins TRBV19 and TRBJ2-1; 8 bases fit TRBD2. CDR3 size: 15 residues. Trimming cost V 6 bases and J 2 bases; bases outside gene matches: 6. The germline gives CDR1 LNHDA, CDR2 SQIVND (reference sequence). The CDR3 DNA reads TGTGCCAGTAGAACAAGCGGGGGCCCCTACAATGAGCAGTTCTTC. Protein sequence: CASRTSGGPYNEQFF.

As regards this clone: This sample also contains other DNA sequences that code for the same CDR3. V is TRBV7-9 and J is TRBJ1-5, with unresolved D. The CDR3 is 12 residues long. V was cut by 2 bases and J by 3 bases, with 2 bases left in between. In germline, CDR1 is SEHNR, CDR2 FQNEAQ (reference sequence). The CDR3 here is CASSLSNQPQHF. In DNA form, the CDR3 reads TGTGCCAGCAGCTTATCCAATCAGCCCCAGCATTTT.

This clone has only a few counts. The chain links TRBV7-9 to TRBJ1-1; possible D gene TRBD1, 6 bases. Trimming pared 5 bases from V and 0 bases from J, leaving 16 bases between. This CDR3 has 16 amino acids. The V gene's germline CDR1 is SEHNR and CDR2 FQNEAQ (reference sequence). CDR3 coding DNA: TGTGCCAGCAGCCCGCAGACAGGCAATATGAACACTGAAGCTTTCTTT. Protein sequence: CASSPQTGNMNTEAFF.

The chain couples TRBV10-2 to TRBJ2-3; 10 positions match TRBD2. There are 15 residues in the CDR3. CDR1 and CDR2 from the germline V gene are WSHSY and SAAADI. With 4 bases clipped from V and 6 bases from J, the junction kept 7 bases outside the gene matches. Here the CDR3 DNA reads TGCGCCAGCAGTGTTAGCGGGGGGACCCATGATACGCAGTATTTT. Translating gives CASSVSGGTHDTQYF.

V is TRBV5-1 and J is TRBJ2-1; tentative D call: TRBD2 (5 bases). This CDR3 contains 15 residues. V was clipped by 7 bases and J by 1 base, with 15 bases between them. The V gene's germline CDR1 is SGHRS and CDR2 YFSETQ. CDR3 sequence reads: CASLPDTGSYNEQFF. The DNA for the CDR3 is TGCGCCAGCCTCCCCGATACGGGATCCTACAATGAGCAGTTCTTC.

The chain uses TRBV27 and TRBJ1-1; D gene ambiguous. The CDR3 contains 14 residues. V was cut by 4 bases and J by 0 bases, with 9 bases left in between. Germline V gives CDR1 MNHEY, CDR2 SMNVEV (reference sequence). DNA of the CDR3: TGTGCCAGCAGTTCCCCAGTCCTGAACACTGAAGCTTTCTTT. Translated, it gives CASSSPVLNTEAFF.

This clone has just a few counts. The rearrangement uses TRBV29-1 and TRBJ2-3; no firm D call. Per the germline V gene, CDR1 is SQVTM and CDR2 is ANQGSEA. This CDR3 is 12 amino acids long. V was cut by 2 bases and J by 6 bases, with 9 bases left in between. DNA of the CDR3: TGCAGCGTTGAAATCCAGGCGGATACGCAGTATTTT. Residues: CSVEIQADTQYF.

In this sample, this clone turned up once. V is TRBV15 and J is TRBJ2-1; maybe TRBD2 (6 bases). The CDR3 runs 17 residues. CDR1 is LNHNV, CDR2 YYDKDF, per germline (reference sequence). V was trimmed by 6 bases and J by 9 bases, leaving 27 bases between them. CDR3 nucleotide sequence: TGTGCCACCAGTCGGATCTGGCGGGGAGGCACGGGTAGTGAGCAGTTCTTC. Translation gives CATSRIWRGGTGSEQFF.

This sequence joins TRBV7-9 and TRBJ2-2; 7 positions match TRBD2. The length of the CDR3 is 16 residues. Germline V gene data show CDR1 as SEHNR and CDR2 as FQNEAQ (reference sequence). The V gene end was trimmed by 3 bases and the J gene end by 1 base; junction bases not matched to a gene: 5. The CDR3 sequence: CASSFRDYQNTGELFF. The CDR3 DNA sequence: TGTGCCAGCAGCTTCCGGGACTACCAGAACACCGGGGAGCTGTTTTTT. Filled out from reference TRBV7-9 and TRBJ2-2, the complete variable domain reads DTGVSQNPRHKITKRGQNVTFRCDPISEHNRLYWYRQTLGQGPEFLTYFQNEAQLEKSRLLSDRFSAERPKGSFSTLEIQRTEQGDSAMYLCASSFRDYQNTGELFFGEGSRLTVL.

This clone has more than one count but fewer than ten. The chain is built from TRBV30 and TRBJ2-7; TRBD1 agrees at 10 bases. Unmatched junction bases numbered 7, after V lost 2 bases and J lost 3 bases. This CDR3 has 15 residues. CDR1 and CDR2 from the germline V gene are GTSNPN and SVGIG (reference sequence). CDR3 bases: TGTGCCTGGAGTAGTTGGACAGGGGGTTACTACGAGCAGTACTTC. It codes for CAWSSWTGGYYEQYF.

This clone was counted once. The V gene is TRBV4-1, the J gene TRBJ1-2; 11 nucleotides line up with TRBD1. V lost 0 bases to trimming and J lost 5 bases; unmatched junction nucleotides: 5. CDR1 is MGHRA and CDR2 is YSYEKL in the germline V gene. CDR3 length: 16 amino acids. The CDR3 DNA reads as TGCGCCAGCAGCCAAGACCGGACAGGGGGCATGTATGGCTACACCTTC. Protein: CASSQDRTGGMYGYTF.

This clone appeared a few times. The chain carries TRBV7-9 and TRBJ2-2; 7 positions agree with TRBD1. Germline V gene data show CDR1 as SEHNR and CDR2 as FQNEAQ (reference sequence). The CDR3 runs 13 residues. The junction had 5 bases not matched to a gene; V was cut back by 4 bases and J by 9 bases. CDR3 coding DNA: TGTGCCAGCAGCTCTAGGACAGGCTGGGAGCTGTTTTTT. This gives the protein CASSSRTGWELFF.

V is TRBV6-1 and J is TRBJ1-2; 7 positions match TRBD1. The CDR3 is 14 amino acids. After removal of 2 bases from V and 0 bases from J, the junction contained 0 bases not matched to a gene. The germline V gene encodes CDR1 MNHNS and CDR2 SASEGT. DNA of the CDR3: TGTGCCAGCAGTGAACAGGGGGCTAACTATGGCTACACCTTC. Translation: CASSEQGANYGYTF.

Only one count was recorded for this clone. This sequence joins TRBV7-2 and TRBJ1-1; unclear D gene. The CDR3 is made up of 14 amino acids. V was shortened by 5 bases and J by 1 base, with 11 bases between the two germline ends. Germline assignment: CDR1 SGHTA and CDR2 FQGNSA. CDR3: CASSQTATNTEAFF. The CDR3 coding sequence is TGTGCCAGCAGCCAAACCGCCACGAACACTGAAGCTTTCTTT. The whole variable domain, remainder taken from reference TRBV7-2 and TRBJ1-1, is GAGVSQSPSNKVTEKGKDVELRCDPISGHTALYWYRQSLGQGLEFLIYFQGNSAPDKSGLPSDRFSAERTGGSVSTLTIQRTQQEDSAVYLCASSQTATNTEAFFGQGTRLTVV.

In DNA, the CDR3 is TGTGCCAGCAGCTTAACGGAGCGCGGGGAGCAGTACTTC. It specifies CASSLTERGEQYF. The chain uses TRBV7-3 and TRBJ2-7; D possibly corresponds to TRBD2 (5 bases). The CDR3 length is 13 residues. Trimming took 0 bases from V and 7 from J, leaving 10 bases between them. CDR1 and CDR2 from the germline V gene are SGHTA and FQGTGA.

This sequence joins TRBV4-1 and TRBJ1-2; a weak D match, TRBD1 (6 bases). Looked up from germline, CDR1 is MGHRA and CDR2 is YSYEKL. V was trimmed by 0 bases and J by 5 bases, leaving 16 bases between them. CDR3 length: 16 residues. CDR3 nucleotide sequence: TGCGCCAGCAGCCAAGACAGCGCGGGGGGCGCTTATGGCTACACCTTC. This sequence encodes CASSQDSAGGAYGYTF.

The genes are TRBV28 and TRBJ2-7, with 11 bases that match TRBD1. Germline CDR1 reads MDHEN; CDR2 reads SYDVKM. The CDR3 sequence is 17 residues long. Losses at the gene ends were 5 bases for V and 4 bases for J; bases not matched to a gene: 13. Written as DNA, the CDR3 is TGTGCCAGCAGTCGTTGGGACAGGGGGAGGGCCATGTACGAGCAGTACTTC. This translates into CASSRWDRGRAMYEQYF.